One sample yielded the 11 T cell receptor beta chains listed below, sequenced in a study of blood T cell repertoires in COVID-19. Some clones are missing from TCRdb's copy, which holds only in-frame ones; the method was immunoSEQ multiplex PCR. Of hundreds of thousands of clones listed, approximately 84% were seen once; the top ten hold 0.9% to 1.2%. The sample was PBMCs or T cells enriched from blood (not recorded which). Source of these receptors: a woman aged 25 to 45 who had recovered from COVID-19.

The rearrangement uses TRBV5-1 and TRBJ1-4; TRBD1 is a possible D gene (6 bases). The V gene lost 2 bases and the J gene lost 0 bases, with 8 bases spanning the gap. This CDR3 has 15 amino acids. CDR1 and CDR2 from the germline V gene are SGHRS and YFSETQ. In DNA, the CDR3 is TGCGCCAGCAGCTTACAGGGCACAACTAATGAAAAACTGTTTTTT. Translated, it gives CASSLQGTTNEKLFF.

The chain uses TRBV28 and TRBJ1-2, with 8 positions matching TRBD1. Per germline, CDR1 MDHEN and CDR2 SYDVKM. The J segment lost 8 bases and the V segment lost 6 bases, leaving 17 bases of the junction unmatched. The CDR3 has 16 amino acids. DNA of the CDR3: TGTGCCAGCAGCAGTTTGCTTACCCGAGACAGGGGAGGCTACACCTTC. It encodes CASSSLLTRDRGGYTF.

This rearrangement joins TRBV19 to TRBJ2-6; D is uncertain. This CDR3 contains 13 residues. The V and J ends lost 4 bases and 5 bases respectively, with 6 bases between them. From germline, CDR1 is LNHDA and CDR2 SQIVND (reference sequence). CDR3 amino acids: CASSTQRANVLTF. CDR3 DNA sequence: TGTGCCAGTAGTACCCAAAGGGCCAACGTCCTGACTTTC.

The chain uses TRBV27 and TRBJ1-6, with 7 bases fitting TRBD1. CDR1 MNHEY and CDR2 SMNVEV come from the germline V gene (reference sequence). CDR3 length equals 15 residues. The V segment lost 2 bases and the J segment 8 bases; nucleotides outside the gene matches: 6. The CDR3 here is CASSLEGAMYSPLHF. The CDR3 coding sequence is TGTGCCAGCAGTTTAGAGGGGGCCATGTATTCACCCCTCCACTTT.

V and J are TRBV5-4 and TRBJ2-1, with 7 positions matching TRBD2. This CDR3 is 14 amino acids long. CDR1 is SGHNT, CDR2 YYREEE, per germline (reference sequence). J was trimmed by 6 bases and V by 4 bases; bases with no gene match: 7. The CDR3 bases are TGTGCCAGCAGCCCGGGGGGAGTACTCAATGAGCAGTTCTTC. Amino acid sequence: CASSPGGVLNEQFF.

This clone was detected a few times. This chain joins TRBV5-5 and TRBJ1-2; 9 bases align to TRBD1. Germline lookup yields CDR1 SGHKS and CDR2 YYEKEE (reference sequence). The V segment lost 3 bases and the J segment 2 bases; nucleotides outside the gene matches: 5. The CDR3 sequence is 15 residues long. As DNA, the CDR3 is TGTGCCAGCAGCTGGGGACAGGGAGGAAACTATGGCTACACCTTC. This translates into CASSWGQGGNYGYTF.

The count of this clone is one. The CDR3 is CATSRETRTGSQYF. The CDR3 nucleotides are TGTGCCACCAGCAGAGAAACGAGGACGGGATCCCAGTACTTC. This chain connects TRBV15 to TRBJ2-5; D possibly corresponds to TRBD2 (5 bases). Trimming took off 0 bases at V and 9 bases at J, with 14 bases between the two ends. CDR3 length equals 14 residues. The germline gives CDR1 LNHNV, CDR2 YYDKDF (reference sequence).

In the case of this clone: Other nucleotide sequences in the sample specify the same CDR3. J is TRBJ2-2 and V is TRBV2; D unresolved. CDR3 length equals 13 residues. The germline CDR1 and CDR2 sequences are SNHLY and FYNNEI. The V and J ends lost 4 bases and 2 bases respectively, with 5 bases between them. The CDR3 DNA sequence: TGTGCCAGCAGTGGGCAAAACACCGGGGAGCTGTTTTTT. Translating gives CASSGQNTGELFF.

Worth noting for this clone: This CDR3 is also generated by other DNA sequences in the sample. The chain couples TRBV9 to TRBJ1-1; no firm D call. CDR1 is SGDLS and CDR2 is YYNGEE in the germline V gene. CDR3 length: 13 residues. V was clipped by 0 bases and J by 0 bases, with 3 bases between them. The CDR3 loop is CASSVAVNTEAFF. The CDR3 DNA reads as TGTGCCAGCAGCGTAGCCGTGAACACTGAAGCTTTCTTT.

The gene calls are TRBV18 and TRBJ1-1, with 8 bases identical to TRBD1. In germline, CDR1 is KGHSH, CDR2 LQKENI. This CDR3 is built from 14 residues. V lost 3 bases, J lost 4 bases, and 4 bases stayed unmatched. The CDR3 loop is CASSPNTGGTEAFF. CDR3 sequence (DNA): TGTGCCAGCTCACCCAACACAGGGGGCACTGAAGCTTTCTTT.

The chain couples TRBV5-6 to TRBJ1-2; D is possibly TRBD1 (5 bases). The CDR3 length is 15 residues. V was cut by 0 bases and J by 2 bases, with 11 bases left in between. Germline V gene sequence: CDR1 SGHDT, CDR2 YYEEEE. The CDR3 loop reads CASSLVTGVNYGYTF. The CDR3 nucleotides read TGTGCCAGCAGCTTGGTTACGGGGGTCAACTATGGCTACACCTTC.